The rows below give T cell receptor beta chains drawn from one sample of a study of shared clonotypes between healthy human individuals. The data were produced by immunoSEQ multiplex PCR, yet TCRdb's version contains in-frame clones alone and is incomplete. There are about 980,000 clones in the sample; approximately 80% occur only once, and roughly 1.5% lies in the top ten. The sample was memory CD4+ T cells sorted from blood. These TCRs come from a man aged 18-30 years in good health. Each CDR3 is given with its conserved first and last residue. Fields, in order: clone size, J gene, D gene, V gene, CDR3 DNA, CDR3 protein. D genes are given only for firm matches. Size values are once, few and many counts, or a class for expanded clones, and some rows have none.

clone size: NA; J gene: TRBJ2-1; D gene: TRBD2; V gene: TRBV5-4; CDR3 DNA: TGTGCCAGCAGCGTCGGGACTAGCGGGAAGGGGAATGAGCAGTTCTTC; CDR3 protein: CASSVGTSGKGNEQFF
clone size: once; J gene: TRBJ2-3; D gene: NA; V gene: TRBV7-8; CDR3 DNA: TGTGCCAGCAGCTGGGACTTAAGTAGCACAGATACGCAGTATTTT; CDR3 protein: CASSWDLSSTDTQYF
clone size: NA; J gene: TRBJ1-3; D gene: NA; V gene: TRBV30; CDR3 DNA: TGTGCCTGGAGTTCTGATCTCTCTGGAAACACCATATATTTT; CDR3 protein: CAWSSDLSGNTIYF
clone size: NA; J gene: TRBJ1-4; D gene: NA; V gene: TRBV4-1; CDR3 DNA: TGCGCCAGCAGCCGACAACAGAGCGTTAATGAAAAACTGTTTTTT; CDR3 protein: CASSRQQSVNEKLFF
clone size: once; J gene: TRBJ2-4; D gene: TRBD2; V gene: TRBV4-3; CDR3 DNA: TGCGCCAGCAGCCAAGAGGTCGGAGCGGGAGGCCTAGCCAAAAACATTCAGTACTTC; CDR3 protein: CASSQEVGAGGLAKNIQYF
clone size: NA; J gene: TRBJ2-7; D gene: NA; V gene: TRBV27; CDR3 DNA: TGTGCCAGCAGTGTCAGCATAGGCTACGAGCAGTACTTC; CDR3 protein: CASSVSIGYEQYF
clone size: NA; J gene: TRBJ2-2; D gene: NA; V gene: TRBV6-4; CDR3 DNA: TGTGCCAGCAGTGCCTCTAGGAACACCGGGGAGCTGTTTTTT; CDR3 protein: CASSASRNTGELFF
clone size: NA; J gene: TRBJ2-5; D gene: TRBD1; V gene: TRBV30; CDR3 DNA: TGTGCCTGGAGGGGGACAGGGGGATCAGAGACCCAGTACTTC; CDR3 protein: CAWRGTGGSETQYF
clone size: once; J gene: TRBJ2-3; D gene: NA; V gene: TRBV25-1; CDR3 DNA: TGTGCCAGCAGTGCTCGGGACGGCCCCACAGATACGCAGTATTTT; CDR3 protein: CASSARDGPTDTQYF
clone size: NA; J gene: TRBJ1-5; D gene: TRBD1; V gene: TRBV27; CDR3 DNA: TGTGCCAGCAGGGGGACAGGGTCCGGTCAGCCCCAGCATTTT; CDR3 protein: CASRGTGSGQPQHF
clone size: NA; J gene: TRBJ1-3; D gene: NA; V gene: TRBV19; CDR3 DNA: TGTGCCAGTATCCACTACGCGGGTGGAAACACCATATATTTT; CDR3 protein: CASIHYAGGNTIYF
clone size: NA; J gene: TRBJ2-5; D gene: TRBD2; V gene: TRBV19; CDR3 DNA: TGTGCCAGTAGTATTTCACCTAGCGGCTCGGGAGAGACCCAGTACTTC; CDR3 protein: CASSISPSGSGETQYF
clone size: once; J gene: TRBJ1-1; D gene: NA; V gene: TRBV7-6; CDR3 DNA: TGTGCCAGCAGCTTAGCCCCGGGAGTTAACACTGAAGCTTTCTTT; CDR3 protein: CASSLAPGVNTEAFF
clone size: NA; J gene: TRBJ2-1; D gene: NA; V gene: TRBV7-2; CDR3 DNA: TGTGCCAGCAGCTTAGCGGCCGGCGCGCTGAACAATGAGCAGTTCTTC; CDR3 protein: CASSLAAGALNNEQFF
clone size: NA; J gene: TRBJ1-5; D gene: NA; V gene: TRBV30; CDR3 DNA: TGTGCCTGGAGTCAGGGAAAATTACCCCAGCATTTT; CDR3 protein: CAWSQGKLPQHF
clone size: NA; J gene: TRBJ2-5; D gene: TRBD1; V gene: TRBV5-1; CDR3 DNA: TGCGCCAGCAACCGGGGACAGGGCAAAGAGACCCAGTACTTC; CDR3 protein: CASNRGQGKETQYF
clone size: few; J gene: TRBJ2-6; D gene: NA; V gene: TRBV10-3; CDR3 DNA: TGTGCCGCATCAGGTGGGCAGGGCGACTCTGGGGCCAACGTCCTGACTTTC; CDR3 protein: CAASGGQGDSGANVLTF
clone size: NA; J gene: TRBJ2-7; D gene: NA; V gene: TRBV6-6; CDR3 DNA: TGTGCCAGCAGTTACTCGAATCCCGGGTACGAGCAGTACTTC; CDR3 protein: CASSYSNPGYEQYF
clone size: NA; J gene: TRBJ2-4; D gene: TRBD2; V gene: TRBV19; CDR3 DNA: TGTGCCAGTAGTATGACTAGCGGGGGCGATTCACTAGCCAAAAACATTCAGTACTTC; CDR3 protein: CASSMTSGGDSLAKNIQYF
clone size: NA; J gene: TRBJ1-6; D gene: TRBD1; V gene: TRBV19; CDR3 DNA: TGTGCCAGTATGACAGGGAATTCACCCCTCCACTTT; CDR3 protein: CASMTGNSPLHF
clone size: NA; J gene: TRBJ2-7; D gene: NA; V gene: TRBV28; CDR3 DNA: TGTGCCAGCACCCGAGCCGCCTACGAGCAGTACTTC; CDR3 protein: CASTRAAYEQYF
clone size: NA; J gene: TRBJ1-5; D gene: NA; V gene: TRBV15; CDR3 DNA: TGTGCCACCAGCAGAGATCGGGGGACTCAGCCCCAGCATTTT; CDR3 protein: CATSRDRGTQPQHF
clone size: NA; J gene: TRBJ2-3; D gene: TRBD2; V gene: TRBV7-8; CDR3 DNA: TGTGCCAGCAGCCTTGACGGGAGGGCTGGCACAGATACGCAGTATTTT; CDR3 protein: CASSLDGRAGTDTQYF
clone size: NA; J gene: TRBJ2-3; D gene: TRBD2; V gene: TRBV6-1; CDR3 DNA: TGTGCCAGCAGTGAGGGGAGCGGGACCACTTCAGATACGCAGTATTTT; CDR3 protein: CASSEGSGTTSDTQYF
clone size: NA; J gene: TRBJ1-1; D gene: NA; V gene: TRBV6-6; CDR3 DNA: TGTGCCAGCAGCTCTACCTCGAACACTGAAGCTTTCTTT; CDR3 protein: CASSSTSNTEAFF
clone size: NA; J gene: TRBJ2-2; D gene: NA; V gene: TRBV7-2; CDR3 DNA: TGTGCCAGCAGCTTAGGAAGAATCACCGGGGAGCTGTTTTTT; CDR3 protein: CASSLGRITGELFF
clone size: NA; J gene: TRBJ2-7; D gene: NA; V gene: TRBV7-3; CDR3 DNA: TGTGCCAGCAGCCCCGCGGGGCCAGGGAACGAGCAGTACTTC; CDR3 protein: CASSPAGPGNEQYF
clone size: NA; J gene: TRBJ2-1; D gene: TRBD1; V gene: TRBV11-2; CDR3 DNA: TGTGCCAGCAGCTTAGTTCAAGCGACAGGGAACAATGAGCAGTTCTTC; CDR3 protein: CASSLVQATGNNEQFF
clone size: NA; J gene: TRBJ2-1; D gene: TRBD2; V gene: TRBV5-8; CDR3 DNA: TGTGCCAGCAGCATGACACTAGCGGGGCTGAATGAGCAGTTCTTC; CDR3 protein: CASSMTLAGLNEQFF
clone size: NA; J gene: TRBJ2-7; D gene: NA; V gene: TRBV30; CDR3 DNA: TGTGCCTGGAGTGAATCGCCCTCCTACGAGCAGTACTTC; CDR3 protein: CAWSESPSYEQYF
clone size: NA; J gene: TRBJ2-5; D gene: NA; V gene: TRBV18; CDR3 DNA: TGTGCCAGCTCACCCACGGCTCAAGAGACCCAGTACTTC; CDR3 protein: CASSPTAQETQYF
clone size: once; J gene: TRBJ1-1; D gene: TRBD1; V gene: TRBV7-9; CDR3 DNA: TGTGCCAGCAGCTCGGGACAGCCGAACACTGAAGCTTTCTTT; CDR3 protein: CASSSGQPNTEAFF
clone size: many; J gene: TRBJ2-3; D gene: TRBD2; V gene: TRBV28; CDR3 DNA: TGTGCCAGCAGTTTCGGGACTAGCGGGGGCGATACGCAGTATTTT; CDR3 protein: CASSFGTSGGDTQYF
clone size: NA; J gene: TRBJ1-5; D gene: NA; V gene: TRBV30; CDR3 DNA: TGTGCCTGGAGTGTACAAAAGGGGAACAATCAGCCCCAGCATTTT; CDR3 protein: CAWSVQKGNNQPQHF
clone size: NA; J gene: TRBJ2-5; D gene: NA; V gene: TRBV10-3; CDR3 DNA: TGTGCCACCCAGGGGGGGAGGGAGACCCAGTACTTC; CDR3 protein: CATQGGRETQYF
clone size: NA; J gene: TRBJ2-2; D gene: NA; V gene: TRBV30; CDR3 DNA: TGTGCCTGGAATCAGGGGGGCCTAATAGGGGAGCTGTTTTTT; CDR3 protein: CAWNQGGLIGELFF
clone size: once; J gene: TRBJ2-1; D gene: TRBD1; V gene: TRBV2; CDR3 DNA: TGTGCCAGCACCCCCCAGGGGGTCGATGAGCAGTTCTTC; CDR3 protein: CASTPQGVDEQFF
clone size: NA; J gene: TRBJ2-7; D gene: TRBD2; V gene: TRBV7-2; CDR3 DNA: TGTGCCAGCAGCCGAACTAGCGGGGGTGGGTACGAGCAGTACTTC; CDR3 protein: CASSRTSGGGYEQYF
clone size: NA; J gene: TRBJ1-3; D gene: NA; V gene: TRBV2; CDR3 DNA: TGTGCCAGCAGGGCAGATGGAAACACCATATATTTT; CDR3 protein: CASRADGNTIYF
clone size: NA; J gene: TRBJ1-1; D gene: TRBD1; V gene: TRBV19; CDR3 DNA: TGTGCCAGTAGTAAGACAGGGGTAGAGACTGAAGCTTTCTTT; CDR3 protein: CASSKTGVETEAFF
clone size: NA; J gene: TRBJ1-2; D gene: TRBD1; V gene: TRBV27; CDR3 DNA: TGTGCCAGCAGTTTGCAGGGGGCGGGGGGTAACTATGGCTACACCTTC; CDR3 protein: CASSLQGAGGNYGYTF